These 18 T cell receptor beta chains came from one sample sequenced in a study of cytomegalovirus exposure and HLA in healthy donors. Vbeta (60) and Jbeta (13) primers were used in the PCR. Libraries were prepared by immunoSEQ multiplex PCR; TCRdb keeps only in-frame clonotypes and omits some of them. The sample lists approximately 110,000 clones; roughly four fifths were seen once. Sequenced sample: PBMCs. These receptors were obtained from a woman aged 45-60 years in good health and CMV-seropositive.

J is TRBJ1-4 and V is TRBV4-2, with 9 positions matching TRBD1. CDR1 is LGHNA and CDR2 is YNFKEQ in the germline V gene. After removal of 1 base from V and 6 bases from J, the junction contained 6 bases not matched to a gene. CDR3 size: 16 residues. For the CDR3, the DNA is TGTGCCAGCAGCCAAGTGGGACAGGGTGGGGATGAAAAACTGTTTTTT. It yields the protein CASSQVGQGGDEKLFF.

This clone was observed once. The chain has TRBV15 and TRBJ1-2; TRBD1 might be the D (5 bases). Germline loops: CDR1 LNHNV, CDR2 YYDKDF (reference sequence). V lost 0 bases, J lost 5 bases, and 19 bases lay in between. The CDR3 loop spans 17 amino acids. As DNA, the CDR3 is TGTGCCACCAGCAGAGATCGGGGGGGTCAGAAGAATTATGGCTACACCTTC. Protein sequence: CATSRDRGGQKNYGYTF. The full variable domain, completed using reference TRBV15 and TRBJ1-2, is DAMVIQNPRYQVTQFGKPVTLSCSQTLNHNVMYWYQQKSSQAPKLLFHYYDKDFNNEADTPDNFQSRRPNTSFCFLDIRSPGLGDTAMYLCATSRDRGGQKNYGYTFGSGTRLTVV.

The CDR3 nucleotides read TGTGCCATCAGCCGCGGGGGGCCCACAGATACGCAGTATTTT. Translated: CAISRGGPTDTQYF. The chain carries TRBV10-3 and TRBJ2-3; 8 nucleotides align to TRBD2. CDR1 and CDR2 (germline): ENHRY, SYGVKD. Trimming cost V 6 bases and J 2 bases; bases outside gene matches: 4. The CDR3 consists of 14 residues.

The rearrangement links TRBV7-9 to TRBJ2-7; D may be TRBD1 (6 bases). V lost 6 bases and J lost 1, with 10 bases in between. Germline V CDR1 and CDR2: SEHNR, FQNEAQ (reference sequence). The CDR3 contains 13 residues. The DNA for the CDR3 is TGTGCCAGCAGACCGACAGGTTCCTACGAGCAGTACTTC. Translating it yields CASRPTGSYEQYF.

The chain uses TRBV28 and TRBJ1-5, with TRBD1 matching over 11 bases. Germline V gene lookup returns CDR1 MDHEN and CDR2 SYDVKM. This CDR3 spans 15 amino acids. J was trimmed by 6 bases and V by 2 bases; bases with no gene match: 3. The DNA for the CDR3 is TGTGCCAGCAGTTTAGGGACAGGGGGTGCTCAGCCCCAGCATTTT. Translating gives CASSLGTGGAQPQHF.

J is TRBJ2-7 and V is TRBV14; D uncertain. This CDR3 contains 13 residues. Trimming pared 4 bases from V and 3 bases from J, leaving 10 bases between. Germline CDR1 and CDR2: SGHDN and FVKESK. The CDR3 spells CASSPHISYEQYF. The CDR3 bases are TGTGCCAGCAGCCCTCATATCAGCTACGAGCAGTACTTC.

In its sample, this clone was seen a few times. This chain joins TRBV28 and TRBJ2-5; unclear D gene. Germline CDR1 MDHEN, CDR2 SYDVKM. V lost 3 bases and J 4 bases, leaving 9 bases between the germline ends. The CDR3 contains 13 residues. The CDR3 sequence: CASSLRQRETQYF. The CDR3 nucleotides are TGTGCCAGCAGTTTGCGGCAGAGAGAGACCCAGTACTTC.

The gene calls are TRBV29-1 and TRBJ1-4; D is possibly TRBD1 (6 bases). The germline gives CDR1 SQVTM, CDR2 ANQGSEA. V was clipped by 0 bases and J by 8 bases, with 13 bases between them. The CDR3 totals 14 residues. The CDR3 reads CSVEDGGGREKLFF. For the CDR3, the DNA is TGCAGCGTTGAAGATGGGGGCGGTCGGGAAAAACTGTTTTTT. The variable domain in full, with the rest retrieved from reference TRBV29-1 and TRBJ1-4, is SAVISQKPSRDICQRGTSLTIQCQVDSQVTMMFWYRQQPGQSLTLIATANQGSEATYESGFVIDKFPISRPNLTFSTLTVSNMSPEDSSIYLCSVEDGGGREKLFFGSGTQLSVL.

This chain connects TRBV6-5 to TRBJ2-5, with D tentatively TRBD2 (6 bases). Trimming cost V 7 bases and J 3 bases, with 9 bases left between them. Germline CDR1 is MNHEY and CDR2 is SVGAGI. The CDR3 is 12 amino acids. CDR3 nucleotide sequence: TGTGCCAGCACCACGGGGGAAGAGACCCAGTACTTC. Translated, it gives CASTTGEETQYF.

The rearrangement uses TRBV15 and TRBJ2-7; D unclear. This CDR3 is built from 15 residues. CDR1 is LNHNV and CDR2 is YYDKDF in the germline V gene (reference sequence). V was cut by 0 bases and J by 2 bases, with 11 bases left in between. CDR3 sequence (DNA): TGTGCCACCAGCAGAGAACCACAATCAACCTACGAGCAGTACTTC. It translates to CATSREPQSTYEQYF.

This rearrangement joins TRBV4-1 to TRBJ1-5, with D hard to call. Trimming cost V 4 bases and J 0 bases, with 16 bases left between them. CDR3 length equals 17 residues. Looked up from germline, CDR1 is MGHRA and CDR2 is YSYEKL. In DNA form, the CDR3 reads TGCGCCAGCAGCCGCCCCCCAGGCAGTAATAGCAATCAGCCCCAGCATTTT. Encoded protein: CASSRPPGSNSNQPQHF.

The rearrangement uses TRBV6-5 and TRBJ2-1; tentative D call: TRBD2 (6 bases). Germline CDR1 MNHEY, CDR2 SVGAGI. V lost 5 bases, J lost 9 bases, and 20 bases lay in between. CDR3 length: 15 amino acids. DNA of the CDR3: TGTGCCAGCAGTCCGGGGGTGTCAGAGGCAGCTGAGCAGTTCTTC. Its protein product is CASSPGVSEAAEQFF.

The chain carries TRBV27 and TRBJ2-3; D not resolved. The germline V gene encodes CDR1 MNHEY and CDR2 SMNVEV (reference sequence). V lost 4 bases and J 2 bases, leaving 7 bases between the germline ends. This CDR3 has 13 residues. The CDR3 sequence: CASSYGFTDTQYF. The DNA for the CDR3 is TGTGCCAGCAGTTACGGGTTCACAGATACGCAGTATTTT.

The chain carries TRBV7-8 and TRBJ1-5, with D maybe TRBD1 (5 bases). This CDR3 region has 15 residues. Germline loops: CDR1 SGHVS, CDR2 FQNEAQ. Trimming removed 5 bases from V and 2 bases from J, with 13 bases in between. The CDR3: CASSVREDGNQPQHF. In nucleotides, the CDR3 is TGTGCCAGCAGCGTCAGGGAGGATGGCAATCAGCCCCAGCATTTT.

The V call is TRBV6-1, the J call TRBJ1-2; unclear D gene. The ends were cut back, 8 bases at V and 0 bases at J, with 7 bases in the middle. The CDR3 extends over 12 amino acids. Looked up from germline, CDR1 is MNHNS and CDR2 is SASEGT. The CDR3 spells CASRLTNYGYTF. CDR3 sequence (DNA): TGTGCCAGCCGTCTTACTAACTATGGCTACACCTTC.

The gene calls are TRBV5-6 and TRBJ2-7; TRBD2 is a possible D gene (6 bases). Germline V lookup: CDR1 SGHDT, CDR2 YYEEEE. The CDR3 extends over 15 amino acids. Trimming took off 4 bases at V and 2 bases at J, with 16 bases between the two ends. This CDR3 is CASSLRDWDPYEQYF. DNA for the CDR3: TGTGCCAGCAGCCTCCGGGACTGGGACCCCTACGAGCAGTACTTC.

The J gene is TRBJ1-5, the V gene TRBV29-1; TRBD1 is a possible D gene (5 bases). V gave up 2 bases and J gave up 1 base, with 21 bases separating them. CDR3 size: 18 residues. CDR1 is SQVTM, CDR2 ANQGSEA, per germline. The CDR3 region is CSVETAAVRGDSNQPQHF. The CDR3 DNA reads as TGCAGCGTTGAAACTGCCGCTGTGCGGGGGGACAGCAATCAGCCCCAGCATTTT.

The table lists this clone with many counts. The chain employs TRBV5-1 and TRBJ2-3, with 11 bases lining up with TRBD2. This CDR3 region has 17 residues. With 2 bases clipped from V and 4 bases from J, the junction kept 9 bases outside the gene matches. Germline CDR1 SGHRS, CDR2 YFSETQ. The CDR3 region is CASSFAFSGGAPDTQYF. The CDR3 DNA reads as TGCGCCAGCAGCTTCGCTTTTAGCGGGGGGGCCCCAGATACGCAGTATTTT.